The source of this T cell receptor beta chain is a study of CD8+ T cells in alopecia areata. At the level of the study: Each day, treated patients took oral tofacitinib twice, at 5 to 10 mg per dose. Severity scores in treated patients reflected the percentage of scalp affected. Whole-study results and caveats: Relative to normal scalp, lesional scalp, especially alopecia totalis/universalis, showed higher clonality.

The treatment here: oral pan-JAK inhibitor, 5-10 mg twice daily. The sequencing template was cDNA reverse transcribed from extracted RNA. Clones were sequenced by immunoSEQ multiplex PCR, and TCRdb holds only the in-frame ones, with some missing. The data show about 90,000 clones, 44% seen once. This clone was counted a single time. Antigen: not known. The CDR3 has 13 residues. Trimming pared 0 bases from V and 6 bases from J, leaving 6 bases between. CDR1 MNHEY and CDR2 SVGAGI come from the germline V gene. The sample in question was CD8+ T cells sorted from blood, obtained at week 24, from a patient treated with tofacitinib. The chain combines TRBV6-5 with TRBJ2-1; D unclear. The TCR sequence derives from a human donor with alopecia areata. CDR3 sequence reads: CASSYSLANEQFF. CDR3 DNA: TGTGCCAGCAGTTACTCCCTGGCCAATGAGCAGTTCTTC.